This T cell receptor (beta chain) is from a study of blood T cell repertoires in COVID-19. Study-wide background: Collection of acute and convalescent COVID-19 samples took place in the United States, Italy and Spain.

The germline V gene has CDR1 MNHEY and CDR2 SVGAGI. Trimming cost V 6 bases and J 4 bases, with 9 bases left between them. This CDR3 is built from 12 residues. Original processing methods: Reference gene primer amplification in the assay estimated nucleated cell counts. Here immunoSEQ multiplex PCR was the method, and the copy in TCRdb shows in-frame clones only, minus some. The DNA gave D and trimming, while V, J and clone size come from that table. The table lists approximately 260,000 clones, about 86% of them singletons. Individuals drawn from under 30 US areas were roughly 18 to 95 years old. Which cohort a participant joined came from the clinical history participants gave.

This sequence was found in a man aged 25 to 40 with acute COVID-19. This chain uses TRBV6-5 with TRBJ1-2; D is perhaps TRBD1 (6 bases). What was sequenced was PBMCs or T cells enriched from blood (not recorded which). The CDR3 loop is CASRSDSYGYTF. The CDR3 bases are TGTGCCAGCAGGTCGGACAGCTATGGCTACACCTTC.